What follows are 10 T cell receptor beta chains derived from one specimen sequenced in a study of memory CD4+ T cells and cytomegalovirus serostatus. Single viable CD3+CD4+CD8-CD45RO+ cells were sorted as the memory CD4+ T cells. Method: immunoSEQ multiplex PCR; TCRdb's copy keeps in-frame clones and lacks some. Of about 59,000 clones listed, around 80% are singletons. The sample taken for sequencing was memory CD4+ T cells from blood. The receptor source for this set is an adult in good health and CMV-seronegative.

The J gene is TRBJ1-2, the V gene TRBV6-5; 7 bases are shared with TRBD1. The germline gives CDR1 MNHEY, CDR2 SVGAGI. This CDR3 has 15 amino acids. The trim removed 5 bases at V and 8 bases at J, leaving 14 bases unmatched. The CDR3 DNA reads TGTGCCAGCAGTAGGGACAGAGGGGCTCGAGGCGGCTACACCTTC. Amino acids: CASSRDRGARGGYTF.

V usage is TRBV27 and J usage is TRBJ2-2; D is undetermined. The CDR3 runs 12 residues. The germline gives CDR1 MNHEY, CDR2 SMNVEV (reference sequence). Trimming removed 6 bases at V and 4 bases at J, with 6 bases between. The CDR3, as DNA: TGTGCCAGCAGACGGAGCACCGGGGAGCTGTTTTTT. Its translation is CASRRSTGELFF.

The chain uses TRBV18 and TRBJ1-2; D gene unclear. There are 15 residues in the CDR3. CDR1 is KGHSH and CDR2 is LQKENI in the germline V gene. The V end lost 3 bases, the J end lost 1 base, and 12 bases lay between the germline ends. In DNA, the CDR3 is TGTGCCAGCTCACCTCGGCAGGAGATTAACTATGGCTACACCTTC. Protein product: CASSPRQEINYGYTF.

In its sample, this clone was seen a few times. V usage is TRBV5-1 and J usage is TRBJ2-1, with a weak D call TRBD1 (6 bases). The CDR3 runs to 16 residues. Germline V gene lookup returns CDR1 SGHRS and CDR2 YFSETQ. The V end lost 4 bases, the J end lost 0 bases, and 14 bases lay between the germline ends. The CDR3, as DNA: TGCGCCAGCAGCCCCGAGGGGGACGTCTCCTACAATGAGCAGTTCTTC. Translated: CASSPEGDVSYNEQFF.

V gene TRBV27 combines with J gene TRBJ1-1, with D hard to call. Trimming removed 4 bases at V and 1 base at J, with 7 bases between. This CDR3 region has 13 residues. Per germline, CDR1 MNHEY and CDR2 SMNVEV (reference sequence). CDR3 sequence (DNA): TGTGCCAGCAGTTGGACGACGAACACTGAAGCTTTCTTT. Protein: CASSWTTNTEAFF.

There are a few counts of this clone. The V and J genes are TRBV7-3 and TRBJ2-1; D not resolved. The CDR3 runs to 16 residues. Germline assignment: CDR1 SGHTA and CDR2 FQGTGA. The V end was cut by 2 bases, the J end by 2 bases, with 13 bases between. CDR3 protein: CASSLGDSITYNEQFF. The CDR3 DNA reads TGTGCCAGCAGCTTAGGGGATTCTATTACCTACAATGAGCAGTTCTTC.

The chain carries TRBV30 and TRBJ1-2; 7 bases fit TRBD1. CDR1 is GTSNPN, CDR2 SVGIG, per germline (reference sequence). V trimming: 0 bases; J trimming: 4 bases; junction bases outside the gene matches: 8. This CDR3 comprises 15 residues. The DNA for the CDR3 is TGTGCCTGGAGTGTACAAAGGGGGCCGGGCTATGGCTACACCTTC. Translating it yields CAWSVQRGPGYGYTF.

The rearrangement joins TRBV5-4 to TRBJ1-2; 7 nucleotides line up with TRBD1. The germline V gene has CDR1 SGHNT and CDR2 YYREEE (reference sequence). This CDR3 is built from 12 residues. The ends lost 4 bases at V and 8 bases at J; junction bases unmatched: 5. The chain's CDR3 is CASSVDRVGYTF. DNA for the CDR3: TGTGCCAGCAGCGTCGACAGGGTGGGCTACACCTTC.

This clone was seen more than once but under ten times. The chain is built from TRBV7-2 and TRBJ2-1; TRBD1 matches 7 bases. Looked up from germline, CDR1 is SGHTA and CDR2 is FQGNSA. There are 15 residues in the CDR3. The trim removed 7 bases at V and 1 base at J, leaving 7 bases unmatched. The CDR3 DNA is TGTGCCAGCAAGGGTCGACAGGGTTCCTACAATGAGCAGTTCTTC. Translated, it gives CASKGRQGSYNEQFF.

This clone appeared once. The rearrangement joins TRBV11-3 to TRBJ2-7; TRBD1 matches 7 bases. CDR1 is SGHNT, CDR2 YENEEA, per germline. V dropped 5 bases and J dropped 2; count of bases not matched to a gene: 9. The CDR3 consists of 15 residues. DNA for the CDR3: TGTGCCAGCAGCGGCCAAAGGGACAGACCCTACGAGCAGTACTTC. It translates to CASSGQRDRPYEQYF.